These T cell receptor beta chains were read from a single sample in a study of shared clonotypes between healthy human individuals. TCRdb's table, derived via immunoSEQ multiplex PCR, lists solely in-frame clones and lacks some. The repertoire has about a million clones, about 75% of them found once; the top ten carry about 1.5%. Source material: memory CD4+ T cells sorted from blood. These receptors originate from a man younger than 30 in good health. The CDR3 runs from the conserved cysteine through the conserved F or W. A D gene is named only where the DNA matches it firmly.

J gene	D gene	V gene	CDR3 protein
TRBJ2-2	NA	TRBV5-4	CASSLGAASGLVANTGELFF
TRBJ1-5	NA	TRBV6-1	CASSGESLAANQPQHF
TRBJ1-2	TRBD1	TRBV29-1	CSVTSEGAYGYTF
TRBJ2-1	NA	TRBV11-3	CASSFGHQLEDEQFF
TRBJ2-5	TRBD1	TRBV19	CASRRLGGAETQYF
TRBJ1-4	NA	TRBV23-1	CASSQSRRENEKLFF
TRBJ1-6	NA	TRBV18	CASLRDGIYNSPLHF
TRBJ2-7	NA	TRBV7-9	CAGSQTPYEQYF
TRBJ2-3	TRBD2	TRBV18	CASSPKNGGWIDTQYF
TRBJ1-4	NA	TRBV19	CASRSGGFGEKLFF
TRBJ2-5	NA	TRBV4-3	CASSQGGEAGETQYF
TRBJ2-7	NA	TRBV5-1	CASSLSHDFPEQYF
TRBJ1-5	NA	TRBV28	CASSLRAIGPGNQPQHF
TRBJ1-1	NA	TRBV6-5	CASIRGYEAFF
TRBJ1-4	NA	TRBV2	CASSEASVFRDFKLFF